The rows below give T cell receptor beta chains drawn from one sample of a study of shared clonotypes between healthy human individuals. Sequencing used immunoSEQ multiplex PCR; TCRdb keeps in-frame clones, though not all of them. The table shows 450,000 to 500,000 clones, with 70% to 85% occurring only once. Sequencing was performed on PBMCs. The receptors shown here come from a woman aged 40 to 50 in good health. Some clones in this sample may be carry-over from other donors' samples. Both conserved end residues are part of each CDR3. A D gene is named only where the DNA matches it firmly. The size entry is marked missing in some rows and otherwise reads once, few, many or a size class.

V,D,J,size,DNA,CDR3
TRBV6-5,NA,TRBJ2-7,NA,TGTGCCAGCAGTTACTCGAGGAACTCCTACGAGCAGTACTTC,CASSYSRNSYEQYF
TRBV4-3,TRBD2,TRBJ2-7,NA,TGCGCCAGCAGCCAAGACCGAGCGGGAGTAGTCTACGAGCAGTACTTC,CASSQDRAGVVYEQYF
TRBV4-1,NA,TRBJ2-5,NA,TGCGCCAGCAGCCAAAGGGACGAGGGACCTCGCGGGGAGACCCAGTACTTC,CASSQRDEGPRGETQYF
TRBV27,NA,TRBJ1-2,NA,TGTGCCAGCAGTTTATTCGCAGGGGCCTATGGCTACACCTTC,CASSLFAGAYGYTF
TRBV18,NA,TRBJ2-4,NA,TGTGCCAGCTCACTGGGGGCGTCAGACATTCAGTACTTC,CASSLGASDIQYF
TRBV4-3,TRBD2,TRBJ2-5,NA,TGCGCCAGCAGCCAAGATAGGCGAGCGGGAGAAGAGACCCAGTACTTC,CASSQDRRAGEETQYF
TRBV6-4,TRBD1,TRBJ2-2,few,TGTGCCAGCAGCCCAAGGGGGCGCGGCGGGGAGCTGTTTTTT,CASSPRGRGGELFF
TRBV30,NA,TRBJ2-5,medium-sized,TGTGCCTGGAGCCGACAGGTTCGACAAGAGACCCAGTACTTC,CAWSRQVRQETQYF
TRBV19,NA,TRBJ1-3,NA,TGTGCCAGTAGTATAGGGGCAGGACCGGCCTCTGGAAACACCATATATTTT,CASSIGAGPASGNTIYF
TRBV11-2,NA,TRBJ2-7,NA,TGTGCCAGCAGCTTGGGCAGGGGCAGTTTGCAGTCCTACGAGCAGTACTTC,CASSLGRGSLQSYEQYF
TRBV14,NA,TRBJ2-2,few,TGTGCCAGCAGTCCCCTTTGGGGAACCGGGGAGCTGTTTTTT,CASSPLWGTGELFF
TRBV9,TRBD1,TRBJ1-4,NA,TGTGCCAGCAGTCGCACGGGACAGCCAAATGAAAAACTGTTTTTT,CASSRTGQPNEKLFF
TRBV6-5,TRBD1,TRBJ1-1,NA,TGTGCCACCTCGAGGGGGCCCGACACTGAAGCTTTCTTT,CATSRGPDTEAFF
TRBV9,NA,TRBJ2-7,NA,TGTGCCAGCAGCGTAGAAGCCGGGGGCGGGTACGAGCAGTACTTC,CASSVEAGGGYEQYF
TRBV13,TRBD1,TRBJ2-7,NA,TGTGCCAGCAGCCGACACGGACAGGGTGGCGAGCAGTACTTC,CASSRHGQGGEQYF
TRBV30,TRBD1,TRBJ1-1,NA,TGTGCCTCGGACAGGGTCCGAACTGAAGCTTTCTTT,CASDRVRTEAFF
TRBV5-1,NA,TRBJ2-3,NA,TGCGCCAGCAGCTGGAACGGGATGTCCGCAGATACGCAGTATTTT,CASSWNGMSADTQYF
TRBV5-1,TRBD1,TRBJ2-5,NA,TGCGCCAGCACCCGTGGGATGGGACAGGTTCAAGAGACCCAGTACTTC,CASTRGMGQVQETQYF
TRBV7-2,TRBD2,TRBJ2-3,NA,TGTGCCAGCAGCTTAGGCGGGAGGGCCACAGATACGCAGTATTTT,CASSLGGRATDTQYF
TRBV9,NA,TRBJ2-1,NA,TGTGCCAGCAGCCCCAGCTCCTACAATGAGCAGTTCTTC,CASSPSSYNEQFF
TRBV9,TRBD2,TRBJ2-3,NA,TGTGCCAGCAGCGTAGGGGCGGGAGGGCCAACAGATACGCAGTATTTT,CASSVGAGGPTDTQYF
TRBV7-2,TRBD2,TRBJ2-1,NA,TGTGCCAGCCGCACTAGCGGGGGGAACAATGAGCAGTTCTTC,CASRTSGGNNEQFF
TRBV7-2,NA,TRBJ2-1,NA,TGTGCCAGCAGTCAAGGCTATTACAATGAGCAGTTCTTC,CASSQGYYNEQFF
TRBV5-4,TRBD2,TRBJ2-3,NA,TGTGCCAGCAGCTTGGGTGGGGGGGACACAGATACGCAGTATTTT,CASSLGGGDTDTQYF
TRBV7-9,NA,TRBJ2-1,NA,TGTGCCAGCACCCCGCCCGGGACGCCCTACAATGAGCAGTTCTTC,CASTPPGTPYNEQFF
TRBV2,NA,TRBJ1-3,NA,TGTGCCAGCAGTCCAGGGCCCTCTGGAAACACCATATATTTT,CASSPGPSGNTIYF
TRBV30,NA,TRBJ2-1,few,TGTGCCTGGGAAAACTACAATGAGCAGTTCTTC,CAWENYNEQFF
TRBV5-6,TRBD2,TRBJ2-7,NA,TGTGCCAGCAGCTTGTCTCAGGCTAGCGGGTACGAGCAGTACTTC,CASSLSQASGYEQYF
TRBV6-4,NA,TRBJ2-1,NA,TGTGCCAGCAGTGCCGGACAAGGTGACTACAATGAGCAGTTCTTC,CASSAGQGDYNEQFF
TRBV19,TRBD1,TRBJ1-5,NA,TGTGCCAGTAGTAAGGACAGGGGGCTAGGCAATCAGCCCCAGCATTTT,CASSKDRGLGNQPQHF
TRBV27,TRBD1,TRBJ1-5,few,TGTGCCAGCGGGACAGGGGGTGTTCAGCCCCAGCATTTT,CASGTGGVQPQHF
TRBV11-2,NA,TRBJ2-1,NA,TGTGCCAGCAGCTCCGTATTGGGATATGGTGAGCAGTTCTTC,CASSSVLGYGEQFF
TRBV11-2,NA,TRBJ2-1,NA,TGTGCCAGCAGCTTAGATCAGGGCCAGGGTCTGTTCTTC,CASSLDQGQGLFF
TRBV7-2,NA,TRBJ1-5,NA,TGTGCCAGCAGCATGCATAGCAATCAGCCCCAGCATTTT,CASSMHSNQPQHF
TRBV28,NA,TRBJ2-3,NA,TGTGCCAGCAGTTCGGAGACAGGCTATGGCGCAGATACGCAGTATTTT,CASSSETGYGADTQYF
TRBV2,NA,TRBJ2-1,NA,TGTGCCAGCAGTGAGTTTGGCGGTGAGCAGTTCTTC,CASSEFGGEQFF
TRBV28,TRBD1,TRBJ2-7,NA,TGTGCCAGCAGTCCCGGGACAGGGGGCTTCGAGCAGTACTTC,CASSPGTGGFEQYF
TRBV6-1,TRBD2,TRBJ2-7,once,TGTGCCAGCAGTGTGACTCTAGCGGGAGAGGACTACGAGCAGTACTTC,CASSVTLAGEDYEQYF
TRBV28,NA,TRBJ2-3,NA,TGTGCCAGCAGCCTCCCACAGGTTAGCACAGATACGCAGTATTTT,CASSLPQVSTDTQYF